These T cell receptor beta chains were read from a single sample in a study of response to subunit inactivated influenza vaccine. TCRdb passed the RT-PCR reads through MiXCR, listing each CDR3 protein once. The sample yields under 750,000 distinct CDR3 sequences, 12% seen once. Sample: PBMCs from blood, taken on the day of vaccination. Receptors were obtained from a man aged 45-65 years who received an inactivated influenza vaccine. The CDR3 runs from the conserved cysteine through the conserved F or W. A D gene is named only where the DNA matches it firmly. Some rows have no size entry. The others give once, few or many, or a class for an expanded clone.

CDR3nt,CDR3aa,d_gene,j_gene,abundance,v_gene
TGTGCCAGCAGCTTATACCTAGCGGGGGATAGATACGAGCAGTACTTC,CASSLYLAGDRYEQYF,TRBD2,TRBJ2-7,NA,TRBV7-2
TGCAGCGTAGGGACAGGAGGGCAAGAGACCCAGTACTTC,CSVGTGGQETQYF,TRBD1,TRBJ2-5,many,TRBV29-1
TGCGCCAGCAGCGACGGGACACTTACTTATAATTCACCCCTCCACTTT,CASSDGTLTYNSPLHF,NA,TRBJ1-6,NA,TRBV5-1
TGTGCCAGCAGCTTAGTTGGGAGGACTAGCGTTGACGAGCAGTACTTC,CASSLVGRTSVDEQYF,TRBD2,TRBJ2-7,many,TRBV13
TGTGCCAGCAGCCCACCAGGACTAGCGGCGTACGAGCAGTACTTC,CASSPPGLAAYEQYF,TRBD2,TRBJ2-7,NA,TRBV7-2
TGCAGTGCTAGACATTCGGGACTCCCTAACTATGGCTACACCTTC,CSARHSGLPNYGYTF,NA,TRBJ1-2,few,TRBV20-1
TGCAGCGCCTCCGGGACAGGGGATAACAATGAGCAGTTCTTC,CSASGTGDNNEQFF,TRBD1,TRBJ2-1,few,TRBV29-1
TGTGCCACGACCTCTGACACATCCAGAGAGCAGTACTTC,CATTSDTSREQYF,NA,TRBJ2-7,many,TRBV6-5
TGTGCCAGCAGCTTAATCCCTTCTGGGGCCAACGTCCTGACTTTC,CASSLIPSGANVLTF,NA,TRBJ2-6,NA,TRBV7-9
TGTGCCAGCAGCGCGACAGGGGGCGCAACTGGGGCCAACGTCCTGACTTTC,CASSATGGATGANVLTF,TRBD1,TRBJ2-6,NA,TRBV7-8
TGTGCCAGCAGCTTAATGTCGGGAGGGCCTTCAGATACGCAGTATTTT,CASSLMSGGPSDTQYF,TRBD2,TRBJ2-3,many,TRBV7-8
TGTGCCAGCAGCCTAGGGACAGGGGATACCTACGAGCAGTACTTC,CASSLGTGDTYEQYF,TRBD1,TRBJ2-7,NA,TRBV13
TGTGCCACCAGCAGATCTACAGGGGGCGAGGGAGATACGCAGTATTTT,CATSRSTGGEGDTQYF,TRBD1,TRBJ2-3,few,TRBV15
TGTGCCAGCAGTTACGCAGGGGTTGGAGCCAAAAACATTCAGTACTTC,CASSYAGVGAKNIQYF,NA,TRBJ2-4,NA,TRBV6-5
TGTGCCATCAACGAGATTAGCGGCCCCTACAATGAGCAGTTCTTC,CAINEISGPYNEQFF,NA,TRBJ2-1,few,TRBV10-3
TGTGCCATCAGTAAAAACCAGGGAAACAAAAACATTCAGTACTTC,CAISKNQGNKNIQYF,NA,TRBJ2-4,few,TRBV10-3
TGTGCCAGCAGTAGACAGGCATCCCAGTACTTC,CASSRQASQYF,NA,TRBJ2-7,NA,TRBV2
TGCAGCGTCGTCAGAGGGCAGGGGGAGTACGAGCAGTACTTC,CSVVRGQGEYEQYF,TRBD1,TRBJ2-7,few,TRBV29-1
TGTGCCAGCATCCAGGCCGGGGGGGCTTTCTTT,CASIQAGGAFF,NA,TRBJ1-1,few,TRBV12-3/TRBV12-4
TGTGCCAGCAGGCGCCAACCGGGACACAATGAGCAGTTCTTC,CASRRQPGHNEQFF,NA,TRBJ2-1,NA,TRBV5-5
TGCGCCAGCAGCCAAGATCCTACCTGGAGGCAGTTCTTC,CASSQDPTWRQFF,NA,TRBJ2-1,NA,TRBV4-3
TGCGCCAGCAGCTTGGGAGGTGTAGACTATGGCTACACCTTC,CASSLGGVDYGYTF,NA,TRBJ1-2,many,TRBV5-1
TGTGCCAGCAGCTCCCCCCGGGGGGGGAGGGATGAGCAGTTCTTC,CASSSPRGGRDEQFF,TRBD2,TRBJ2-1,many,TRBV7-8
TGTGCCAGCAGGTTAGGAGGGCCGAACTACGAGCAGTACTTC,CASRLGGPNYEQYF,NA,TRBJ2-7,many,TRBV7-2
TGTGCCAGCAGCCTAAGGATCGGGAACACCGGGGAGCTGTTTTTT,CASSLRIGNTGELFF,NA,TRBJ2-2,few,TRBV11-2
TGCGCCAGCAGCCAAGATTGGAGCGGGGGGGCCCATGAGCAGTTCTTC,CASSQDWSGGAHEQFF,TRBD2,TRBJ2-1,few,TRBV4-3
TGTGCCAGCAGCTTAGGATTGAAGGTGGACGAGCAGTACTTC,CASSLGLKVDEQYF,NA,TRBJ2-7,few,TRBV7-2
TGTGCCAGCAGTACCAGCGGGGGGGCCGGAGATACGCAGTATTTT,CASSTSGGAGDTQYF,TRBD2,TRBJ2-3,few,TRBV6-4
TGTGCCACCGGAGGGAGAGGACTAGCGGACACAGATACGCAGTATTTT,CATGGRGLADTDTQYF,TRBD2,TRBJ2-3,many,TRBV24-1
TGCGCCAGCAGCCAAGAAGATTCAGGGGGGGACAATGAGCAGTTCTTC,CASSQEDSGGDNEQFF,NA,TRBJ2-1,many,TRBV4-3
TGCAGCGTCCGACAGGCTCTTTCCTACGAGCAGTACTTC,CSVRQALSYEQYF,NA,TRBJ2-7,NA,TRBV29-1
TGCAGTGCTAGAAATCCTAGCGGGAGTGTCCCAGATACGCAGTATTTT,CSARNPSGSVPDTQYF,TRBD2,TRBJ2-3,few,TRBV20-1
TGTGCCAGCAGCTTAGCAGGACTAGCTTTGGAGACCCAGTACTTC,CASSLAGLALETQYF,TRBD2,TRBJ2-5,NA,TRBV7-2
TGTGCCAGCTCACCACCAGGGACCATCGGGGAGCAGTACTTC,CASSPPGTIGEQYF,NA,TRBJ2-7,NA,TRBV18
TGTGCCAGCAGCCCGAGGGGGGGTAGTGAAAAACTGTTTTTT,CASSPRGGSEKLFF,NA,TRBJ1-4,NA,TRBV7-2
TGCGCCAGCAGCTTGGAGGAGTCTGGGGCCAACGTCCTGACTTTC,CASSLEESGANVLTF,NA,TRBJ2-6,NA,TRBV5-1
TGCAGCGTCTCCGGGACAGGGTCGTACGAGCAGTACTTC,CSVSGTGSYEQYF,TRBD1,TRBJ2-7,many,TRBV29-1
TGTGCCAGCTGCTGGGACGTCTCTTATTCCTACAATGAGCAGTTCTTC,CASCWDVSYSYNEQFF,NA,TRBJ2-1,once,TRBV3-1
TGCAGTGCTAGAGAGCTCAGGGGTGGGACCGGGGAGCTGTTTTTT,CSARELRGGTGELFF,NA,TRBJ2-2,many,TRBV20-1
TGCGCCAGCAGCTTGATTAACGGGTACGAGCAGTACTTC,CASSLINGYEQYF,NA,TRBJ2-7,NA,TRBV5-1
TGTGCCAGCAGCCCAACATCGTTCGGTTGGGGCTACAATGAGCAGTTCTTC,CASSPTSFGWGYNEQFF,NA,TRBJ2-1,few,TRBV7-6
TGCGCCAGCAGCCAAGCCTACAACAATGAGCAGTTCTTC,CASSQAYNNEQFF,NA,TRBJ2-1,few,TRBV4-3
TGTGCCAGCAGCTTAGCACAGAGCTCCTACGAGCAGTACTTC,CASSLAQSSYEQYF,NA,TRBJ2-7,NA,TRBV11-2
TGCAGTGCTAGACCTTTACTAGCGACCTCACAGGATACGCAGTATTTT,CSARPLLATSQDTQYF,TRBD2,TRBJ2-3,NA,TRBV20-1
TGTGCCAGCAGTTACGGGAACAGGGACACTGAAGCTTTCTTT,CASSYGNRDTEAFF,NA,TRBJ1-1,few,TRBV12-3/TRBV12-4
TGCGCCAGCAGCTTAGGTCATCGAGACACCGGGGAGCTGTTTTTT,CASSLGHRDTGELFF,NA,TRBJ2-2,NA,TRBV5-1
TGTGCCAGCACTAACCGACAGTCGAATGAAAAACTGTTTTTT,CASTNRQSNEKLFF,NA,TRBJ1-4,NA,TRBV6-2/TRBV6-3
TGTGCCAGCCCCTCGGGGAGGGCCTCGAACACCGGGGAGCTGTTTTTT,CASPSGRASNTGELFF,TRBD2,TRBJ2-2,NA,TRBV6-1
TGTGCCAGCAGCTTAGCGCCTAGGCCGGCTCCCGTATCCCCTACAAAGCACACTGAAGCTTTCTTT,CASSLAPRPAPVSPTKHTEAFF,NA,TRBJ1-1,few,TRBV11-1
TGCGCCAGCAGCTTGGGTCTCCGACAGGGAATTCTGGGGCGGGAGCAGTACTTC,CASSLGLRQGILGREQYF,TRBD1,TRBJ2-7,few,TRBV5-1
TGTGCCACCAGCATTGACAGGGATCAGCCCCAGCATTTT,CATSIDRDQPQHF,TRBD1,TRBJ1-5,many,TRBV15
TGTGCCAGCAGCTTAGCGGGGGTAGGCTATGGCTACACCTTC,CASSLAGVGYGYTF,NA,TRBJ1-2,few,TRBV7-2
TGTGCCAGAAGACCGCAGTTCTTC,CARRPQFF,NA,TRBJ2-1,NA,TRBV21-1
TGTGCCAGCAGTTGGCCAGGGGGCCGGGAGACCCAGTACTTC,CASSWPGGRETQYF,TRBD1,TRBJ2-5,NA,TRBV12-3/TRBV12-4
TGTGCCAGCAGCTTCACCGGGACAGGGGAAGAGACCCAGTACTTC,CASSFTGTGEETQYF,TRBD1,TRBJ2-5,few,TRBV7-9
TGCAGTGCTAGCGCGCGACAGGGGTTTTCCTACGAGCAGTACTTC,CSASARQGFSYEQYF,TRBD1,TRBJ2-7,few,TRBV20-1
TGTGCCAGCAGTTCTGGGTTCGAGCAGTACTTC,CASSSGFEQYF,NA,TRBJ2-7,NA,TRBV12-3/TRBV12-4
TGTGCCAGCAGCGTAGCGGCTAGCGGACTCACAGATACGCAGTATTTT,CASSVAASGLTDTQYF,TRBD2,TRBJ2-3,few,TRBV9
TGCAGTGCTAGAAATAAGGGACAGGGGGGCACCGGGGAGCTGTTTTTT,CSARNKGQGGTGELFF,TRBD1,TRBJ2-2,many,TRBV20-1
TGTGCCAGCAGTAGAACGACAGGGGGACAACTTGAAGCTTTCTTT,CASSRTTGGQLEAFF,TRBD1,TRBJ1-1,few,TRBV6-1